The clone carrying this T cell receptor (beta chain) came up once. Analysis of PBMCs was direct, with no culture step. TCRdb keeps only in-frame clones here, not all; method: immunoSEQ multiplex PCR. The table shows around 17,000 clones, with about 59% occurring only once. These data come from a study of neoadjuvant anti-PD-1 for oral cavity cancer. Across the whole study: Non-progressing patients received a fourth nivolumab dose near day 43, then surgery on days 50-56.

Germline CDR1 SGHAT, CDR2 FQNNGV. J lost 7 bases, V lost 4 bases, and 16 bases had no gene match. This CDR3 region has 16 residues. The receptor comes from a person aged 40 to 85 with oral cavity squamous cell carcinoma. Sequencing was performed on PBMCs, taken before nivolumab (anti-PD-1) treatment. V is TRBV11-2 and J is TRBJ2-7; 7 positions agree with TRBD1. CDR3 bases: TGTGCCAGCAGCTCAATTAGGGACAGCCCACCTCGGGAGCAGTACTTC. It is translated as CASSSIRDSPPREQYF.